This T cell receptor (beta chain) appears in the sequencing data of a study of blood T cell repertoires in COVID-19. Study overall: COVID-19 samples, acute and convalescent, were from the United States, Italy and Spain. T cells, B-cell-depleted T cells, or PBMCs provided the cDNA or gDNA that served as material.

Authors' methods: Amplification from reference gene primers served as the basis for estimated nucleated cell counts. TCRdb's copy holds only in-frame clones and misses some; the assay was immunoSEQ multiplex PCR. V, J and clone size derive from that table, while D and trimming were established from the DNA sequence. The sample lists fewer than 350,000 clones; 85% to 90% were seen once. Seattle participants joined during active infection and were tracked over time. Trimming stripped 2 bases from V and 1 base from J, with 10 bases between. This CDR3 has 15 residues. The germline V gene encodes CDR1 SGHRS and CDR2 YFSETQ.

Sequenced sample: peripheral blood. The J gene is TRBJ1-5, the V gene TRBV5-1, with D maybe TRBD1 (6 bases). The receptor was isolated from a woman between 25 and 40 years old with COVID-19, enrolled during active disease. CDR3 sequence (DNA): TGCGCCAGCAGCTTCAACGGACAGAGCAATCAGCCCCAGCATTTT. Translation gives CASSFNGQSNQPQHF. Full variable domain (remainder filled in from reference TRBV5-1 and TRBJ1-5): KAGVTQTPRYLIKTRGQQVTLSCSPISGHRSVSWYQQTPGQGLQFLFEYFSETQRNKGNFPGRFSGRQFSNSRSEMNVSTLELGDSALYLCASSFNGQSNQPQHFGDGTRLSIL.